This TCR beta chain was sequenced for a study of CD8 T cells in Susac syndrome. Broader study findings: A relatively small number of individuals underwent TCR sequencing and HLA analysis.

This CDR3 region has 13 residues. The V gene end was trimmed by 6 bases and the J gene end by 3 bases; junction bases not matched to a gene: 4. Looked up from germline, CDR1 is SQVTM and CDR2 is ANQGSEA. Sequencing of TCR beta was carried out in blood CD8+ and CD4+ T cells. Negative isolation was used for CD8+ and CD4+ T cells and FACS enrichment for TEMRA cells. RNA in amounts of about 0.5 to 1 ug was reverse transcribed with random hexamers. It was immunoSEQ multiplex PCR that amplified TCR beta CDR3 across 54 Vbeta and 13 Jbeta. TCRdb reprocessed the immunoSEQ multiplex PCR reads via MiXCR and lists one record per CDR3 protein. The repertoire holds around 190,000 distinct CDR3 sequences, 90% to 95% seen once, with under 0.12% in the top ten. This clonotype was counted a single time. Its specificity is not known.

This TCR was sampled from a human donor in good health. Source material: CD4+ T cells from PBMCs. This chain links TRBV29-1 with TRBJ2-5; 10 bases are shared with TRBD1. CDR3 sequence reads: CSVTGGGEETQYF. Written as DNA, the CDR3 is TGCAGCGTGACAGGGGGCGGAGAAGAGACCCAGTACTTC.